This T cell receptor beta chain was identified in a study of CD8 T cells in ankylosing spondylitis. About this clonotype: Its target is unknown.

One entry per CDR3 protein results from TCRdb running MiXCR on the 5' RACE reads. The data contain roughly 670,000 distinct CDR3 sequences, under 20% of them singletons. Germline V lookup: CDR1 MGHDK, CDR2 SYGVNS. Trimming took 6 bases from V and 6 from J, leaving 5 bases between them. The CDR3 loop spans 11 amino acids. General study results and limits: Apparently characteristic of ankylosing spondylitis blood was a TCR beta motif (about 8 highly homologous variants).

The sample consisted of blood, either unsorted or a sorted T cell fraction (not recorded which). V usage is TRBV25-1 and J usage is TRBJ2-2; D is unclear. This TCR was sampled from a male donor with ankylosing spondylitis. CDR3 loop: CASRLSGELFF. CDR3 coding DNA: TGTGCCAGCAGACTATCCGGGGAGCTGTTTTTT.